Listed here are 25 T cell receptor beta chains from one sample, sequenced in a study of cytomegalovirus exposure and HLA in healthy donors. The assay was immunoSEQ multiplex PCR, and TCRdb's table has in-frame clones only and misses some. The table includes roughly 240,000 clones, approximately 87% detected once. Specimen: PBMCs. The receptors were sampled from a man aged 18 to 29 in good health and CMV-seronegative.

Only one count was recorded for this clone. V and J are TRBV5-1 and TRBJ2-1; 8 bases are a match to TRBD2. J gave up 6 bases and V 0 bases, and 2 bases lay outside the gene matches. Per the germline V gene, CDR1 is SGHRS and CDR2 is YFSETQ. The CDR3 length is 14 residues. CDR3 amino acids: CASSLVSGTNEQFF. CDR3 sequence (DNA): TGCGCCAGCAGCTTGGTTAGCGGGACCAATGAGCAGTTCTTC.

The rearrangement links TRBV30 to TRBJ1-1, with D possibly being TRBD1 (5 bases). This CDR3 has 12 amino acids. Germline CDR1 and CDR2: GTSNPN and SVGIG (reference sequence). V lost 2 bases to trimming and J lost 6 bases, with 10 bases between them. In DNA form, the CDR3 reads TGTGCCTGGAGTAGGGGTTGGGCTGAAGCTTTCTTT. This codes for CAWSRGWAEAFF. Using reference TRBV30 and TRBJ1-1 for the parts outside the CDR3, the full variable domain is SQTIHQWPATLVQPVGSPLSLECTVEGTSNPNLYWYRQAAGRGLQLLFYSVGIGQISSEVPQNLSASRPQDRQFILSSKKLLLSDSGFYLCAWSRGWAEAFFGQGTRLTVV.

The gene calls are TRBV27 and TRBJ2-6; D gene uncertain. The CDR3 runs 13 residues. Germline CDR1 is MNHEY and CDR2 is SMNVEV (reference sequence). Trimming removed 4 bases from V and 4 bases from J, with 5 bases in between. CDR3 sequence (DNA): TGTGCCAGCAGTTCCCTGGGGGCCAACGTCCTGACTTTC. This translates into CASSSLGANVLTF.

This clone was seen a handful of times. The chain links TRBV28 to TRBJ2-1; 13 positions match TRBD2. The ends lost 4 bases at V and 10 bases at J; junction bases unmatched: 7. Germline assignment: CDR1 MDHEN and CDR2 SYDVKM. This CDR3 comprises 15 residues. CDR3 coding DNA: TGTGCCAGCAGTTCGCTCCGACTAGCGGGAGGCGAGCAGTTCTTC. This gives the protein CASSSLRLAGGEQFF.

This clone was counted only a few times. The chain joins TRBV29-1 to TRBJ1-2; 7 nucleotides line up with TRBD1. This CDR3 contains 12 residues. Germline CDR1 SQVTM, CDR2 ANQGSEA. Trimming at V came to 6 bases and at J to 8 bases, leaving 9 bases not matched to a gene. The CDR3 sequence is CSVSTGSGGYTF. Here the CDR3 DNA reads TGCAGCGTATCGACAGGGTCGGGAGGCTACACCTTC.

This clone was found a few times. The chain employs TRBV29-1 and TRBJ1-2, with D unclear. Germline loops: CDR1 SQVTM, CDR2 ANQGSEA. This CDR3 is built from 10 residues. Trimming took off 4 bases at V and 7 bases at J, with 7 bases between the two ends. For the CDR3, the DNA is TGCAGCGTTGTTGAGGGTGGCTACACCTTC. Translated, it gives CSVVEGGYTF.

This clone has a handful of counts. In nucleotides, the CDR3 is TGTGCCAGCAGCTCTAGGGGGGGCTTAGGTGAAAAACTGTTTTTT. Residues: CASSSRGGLGEKLFF. V usage is TRBV5-4 and J usage is TRBJ1-4; the D gene is possibly TRBD1 (6 bases). Germline CDR1 SGHNT, CDR2 YYREEE (reference sequence). The V and J ends lost 3 bases and 7 bases respectively, with 16 bases between them. The CDR3 consists of 15 residues.

The gene calls are TRBV11-2 and TRBJ1-2; possibly TRBD1 for D (5 bases). Per the germline V gene, CDR1 is SGHAT and CDR2 is FQNNGV. Trimming left V 4 bases short and J 4 bases short, with 13 bases between. The CDR3 totals 14 residues. The CDR3 coding sequence is TGTGCCAGCAGCTCCAGTCGACAGCTCTATGGCTACACCTTC. As protein: CASSSSRQLYGYTF.

The rearrangement joins TRBV29-1 to TRBJ2-3, with D hard to call. Trimming stripped 7 bases from V and 4 bases from J, with 18 bases between. In germline, CDR1 is SQVTM, CDR2 ANQGSEA. The CDR3 is 14 amino acids. In nucleotides, the CDR3 is TGCAGCGGAAGAGGTGGGTCAGAAGCAGATACGCAGTATTTT. As protein: CSGRGGSEADTQYF.

This chain connects TRBV29-1 to TRBJ2-3; tentatively, D is TRBD1 (6 bases). With 7 bases removed from V and 2 bases from J, the gap between germline ends came to 16 bases. This CDR3 contains 14 residues. The V gene's germline CDR1 is SQVTM and CDR2 ANQGSEA. The CDR3 sequence: CSAERDITTDTQYF. The CDR3 nucleotides read TGCAGCGCCGAAAGGGACATTACCACAGATACGCAGTATTTT.

The V gene is TRBV29-1, the J gene TRBJ2-3; perhaps TRBD1 as D (5 bases). The CDR3 length is 12 residues. V gave up 6 bases and J gave up 2 bases, with 9 bases separating them. Germline V gene sequence: CDR1 SQVTM, CDR2 ANQGSEA. CDR3 sequence reads: CSVGPFTDTQYF. The CDR3 DNA follows: TGCAGCGTGGGGCCCTTCACAGATACGCAGTATTTT.

The rearrangement joins TRBV25-1 to TRBJ2-3; D is perhaps TRBD2 (5 bases). Germline-derived CDR1 and CDR2 are MGHDK and SYGVNS. The CDR3 consists of 15 residues. Trimming removed 4 bases from V and 0 bases from J, with 11 bases in between. CDR3 region: CASSVSRTSTDTQYF. The CDR3 DNA is TGTGCCAGCAGTGTTTCGAGGACTAGCACAGATACGCAGTATTTT.

V gene TRBV2 combines with J gene TRBJ2-7; perhaps TRBD2 as D (5 bases). This CDR3 is 14 amino acids long. CDR1 is SNHLY and CDR2 is FYNNEI in the germline V gene. Trimming removed 4 bases from V and 2 bases from J, with 12 bases in between. Here the CDR3 DNA reads TGTGCCAGCAGTGGCCCGACCGGGACCTACGAGCAGTACTTC. Its protein is CASSGPTGTYEQYF.

This rearrangement joins TRBV18 to TRBJ1-1; a possible D gene is TRBD1 (5 bases). Trimming left V 2 bases short and J 6 bases short, with 10 bases between. Looked up from germline, CDR1 is KGHSH and CDR2 is LQKENI. The CDR3 extends over 13 amino acids. This chain's CDR3 is CASSPSATAEAFF. The CDR3 bases are TGTGCCAGCTCACCATCCGCGACAGCTGAAGCTTTCTTT.

The rearrangement uses TRBV9 and TRBJ2-1; weak D call: TRBD2 (6 bases). Trimming took 3 bases from V and 5 from J, leaving 12 bases between them. Germline V gene lookup returns CDR1 SGDLS and CDR2 YYNGEE. The CDR3 has 14 amino acids. CDR3 residues: CASSAGLLDNEQFF. The CDR3 DNA reads as TGTGCCAGCAGCGCCGGACTACTAGACAATGAGCAGTTCTTC.

The rearrangement uses TRBV2 and TRBJ2-2; 13 positions match TRBD2. CDR1 and CDR2 from the germline V gene are SNHLY and FYNNEI. The CDR3 length is 18 residues. J lost 0 bases, V lost 4 bases, and 5 bases had no gene match. DNA for the CDR3: TGTGCCAGCAGTGGGACTAGCGGGAGAGTAACGAACACCGGGGAGCTGTTTTTT. This sequence encodes CASSGTSGRVTNTGELFF.

The J gene is TRBJ2-5, the V gene TRBV4-1; TRBD2 agrees at 8 bases. V shed 4 bases and J 2 bases; nucleotides not matched to a gene: 9. Germline V lookup: CDR1 MGHRA, CDR2 YSYEKL. CDR3 size: 16 residues. The CDR3 DNA reads TGCGCCAGCAGCCTCCTTCGGGGGGGAGGACAAGAGACCCAGTACTTC. Its protein product is CASSLLRGGGQETQYF.

The rearrangement uses TRBV7-9 and TRBJ1-1, with D possibly matching TRBD1 (6 bases). Germline V lookup: CDR1 SEHNR, CDR2 FQNEAQ (reference sequence). The V and J ends lost 3 bases and 8 bases respectively, with 10 bases between them. This CDR3 has 12 residues. CDR3 in DNA: TGTGCCAGCAGCTTGGGGACACTCGAAGCTTTCTTT. Amino acids: CASSLGTLEAFF. Complete variable domain (other parts from reference TRBV7-9 and TRBJ1-1): DTGVSQNPRHKITKRGQNVTFRCDPISEHNRLYWYRQTLGQGPEFLTYFQNEAQLEKSRLLSDRFSAERPKGSFSTLEIQRTEQGDSAMYLCASSLGTLEAFFGQGTRLTVV.

V gene TRBV19 combines with J gene TRBJ1-4; D ambiguous. Trimming pared 7 bases from V and 5 bases from J, leaving 14 bases between. Germline assignment: CDR1 LNHDA and CDR2 SQIVND (reference sequence). The CDR3 is 14 amino acids. CDR3 region: CASTQRGGNEKLFF. In DNA, the CDR3 is TGTGCCAGTACCCAACGAGGCGGAAATGAAAAACTGTTTTTT.

This clone occurred once. This sequence joins TRBV5-6 and TRBJ2-3; 8 nucleotides align to TRBD2. V shed 1 base and J 3 bases; nucleotides not matched to a gene: 4. The CDR3 contains 15 residues. The V gene's germline CDR1 is SGHDT and CDR2 YYEEEE. Here the CDR3 DNA reads TGTGCCAGCAGCTTGAACGGGAGGGGAACAGATACGCAGTATTTT. It is translated as CASSLNGRGTDTQYF.

This chain uses TRBV2 with TRBJ2-5, with D possibly matching TRBD2 (6 bases). The length of the CDR3 is 14 residues. V dropped 7 bases and J dropped 2 bases, with 14 bases sitting between them. Germline V gives CDR1 SNHLY, CDR2 FYNNEI. CDR3 sequence (DNA): TGTGCCAGCACAGCATACGGGGGTCAAGAGACCCAGTACTTC. Amino acid sequence: CASTAYGGQETQYF.

The chain joins TRBV7-2 to TRBJ2-5; D may be TRBD1 (6 bases). The CDR3 is made up of 14 amino acids. V lost 6 bases, J lost 5 bases, and 16 bases lay in between. Germline loops: CDR1 SGHTA, CDR2 FQGNSA. The CDR3 sequence is CASSLQGSRETQYF. The CDR3 DNA reads as TGTGCCAGCAGTTTACAGGGTAGTCGGGAGACCCAGTACTTC.

This clone was observed once. The gene calls are TRBV4-3 and TRBJ2-5; a weak D match, TRBD1 (5 bases). Germline V gene data show CDR1 as LGHNA and CDR2 as YSLEER. This CDR3 contains 14 residues. Trimming took off 1 base at V and 2 bases at J, with 8 bases between the two ends. For the CDR3, the DNA is TGCGCCAGCAGCCAAGGACAGCAACAAGAGACCCAGTACTTC. It codes for CASSQGQQQETQYF.

J is TRBJ2-5 and V is TRBV5-6, with 8 positions matching TRBD1. The CDR3 is made up of 16 amino acids. Germline V gene data show CDR1 as SGHDT and CDR2 as YYEEEE. V lost 3 bases, J lost 4 bases, and 11 bases stayed unmatched. CDR3 DNA: TGTGCCAGCAGCTCGGCGACAGGGGATGGTATAGAGACCCAGTACTTC. Protein: CASSSATGDGIETQYF.

V is TRBV6-1 and J is TRBJ1-5; D is uncertain. V was clipped by 6 bases and J by 5 bases, with 5 bases between them. The CDR3 runs to 11 residues. The germline V gene encodes CDR1 MNHNS and CDR2 SASEGT. The CDR3: CASRRDQPQHF. CDR3 in DNA: TGTGCCAGCAGGAGGGATCAGCCCCAGCATTTT.